A single sample gave rise to the 20 T cell receptor beta chains below, sequenced in a study of shared clonotypes between healthy human individuals (dated by TCRdb to 2019 to 2021). The library was obtained by the immunoSEQ multiplex PCR assay. Entries here come from immuneACCESS through TCRdb and include only in-frame sequences with V and J called. Some clones fail to appear in such tables; in the studies checked, an unresolved V gene covers under half of the shortfall, and the cause of the remainder is unknown. This sample is represented by about 2.3 million clones; 85% to 95% of them were singletons. The ten largest make up approximately 0.39% of the sample. The specimen sequenced was naive CD4+ T cells from PBMCs. The cell subset or site label, as the study defines it: CD45RA+ positively selected. All receptors derive from a man in his late teens or twenties in good health. Some clones in this sample may be carry-over from other donors' samples.

J is TRBJ2-2 and V is TRBV29-1; D tentatively fits TRBD1 or TRBD2 (5 bases each). The CDR3 sequence is 14 residues long. Trimming took 5 bases from V and 7 from J, leaving 17 bases between them. Germline values: CDR1 SQVTM, CDR2 ANQGSEA. CDR3 protein: CSVWLGAGVGELFF. In DNA form, the CDR3 reads TGCAGCGTTTGGTTAGGGGCCGGGGTCGGGGAGCTGTTTTTT.

About this clone: This sample also contains other DNA sequences that code for the same CDR3. CDR3 in DNA: TGTGCCAGCAGCTTACCGTCTCAAGAGACCCAGTACTTC. Amino acid sequence: CASSLPSQETQYF. V usage is TRBV7-9 and J usage is TRBJ2-5, with no clear D. CDR1 is SEHNR, CDR2 FQNEAQ, per germline (reference sequence). The CDR3 length is 13 residues. Trimming shortened V by 2 bases and J by 2 bases, and 6 bases separated the two germline ends.

The chain couples TRBV5-1 to TRBJ2-3; no clear D. V lost 4 bases to trimming and J lost 0 bases, with 18 bases between them. In germline, CDR1 is SGHRS, CDR2 YFSETQ. This CDR3 is built from 17 residues. The CDR3 sequence is CASSLKLTRASTDTQYF. For the CDR3, the DNA is TGCGCCAGCAGCCTTAAGTTAACGAGAGCTAGCACAGATACGCAGTATTTT.

The chain links TRBV6-5 to TRBJ2-7; D is unresolved. V lost 6 bases, J lost 7 bases, and 10 bases lay in between. CDR3 size: 11 residues. Germline V lookup: CDR1 MNHEY, CDR2 SVGAGI. CDR3 protein: CASSSLGEQYF. The CDR3 DNA sequence: TGTGCCAGCAGCTCTTTGGGAGAGCAGTACTTC.

The chain has TRBV27 and TRBJ2-7; 11 bases line up with TRBD1. The J segment lost 10 bases and the V segment lost 10 bases, leaving 12 bases of the junction unmatched. CDR3 length: 13 amino acids. CDR1 is MNHEY, CDR2 SMNVEV, per germline (reference sequence). CDR3 sequence reads: CATGQGAIPIQYF. As DNA, the CDR3 is TGTGCCACCGGACAGGGGGCCATTCCAATTCAGTACTTC.

This rearrangement joins TRBV5-1 to TRBJ2-2; 7 bases are shared with TRBD1. Germline CDR1 SGHRS, CDR2 YFSETQ. The CDR3 has 16 amino acids. Germline trimming cut 1 base from V and 4 bases from J; bases unmatched to any gene: 7. The CDR3 is CASSLQGGDGTGELFF. In DNA, the CDR3 is TGCGCCAGCAGCTTGCAAGGGGGCGATGGCACCGGGGAGCTGTTTTTT.

The chain has TRBV7-9 and TRBJ2-3, with TRBD1 matching over 7 bases. Germline V gene sequence: CDR1 SEHNR, CDR2 FQNEAQ (reference sequence). The CDR3 is 16 residues long. V lost 6 bases to trimming and J lost 0 bases; unmatched junction nucleotides: 9. CDR3 region: CASSPTPGQSTDTQYF. CDR3 nucleotide sequence: TGTGCCAGCAGTCCTACTCCGGGACAGAGCACAGATACGCAGTATTTT.

The chain is built from TRBV12-5 and TRBJ1-2; D not resolved. Between the trimmed V and J ends, which lost 3 bases and 4 bases, there was a span of 12 bases. Germline lookup yields CDR1 LGHNT and CDR2 FRNRAP. CDR3 length: 14 amino acids. CDR3 bases: TGTGCTAGTGGTTTAACGGACGGACTCTATGGCTACACCTTC. It is translated as CASGLTDGLYGYTF. Supplemented by reference TRBV12-5 and TRBJ1-2, the full variable domain reads DARVTQTPRHKVTEMGQEVTMRCQPILGHNTVFWYRQTMMQGLELLAYFRNRAPLDDSGMPKDRFSAEMPDATLATLKIQPSEPRDSAVYFCASGLTDGLYGYTFGSGTRLTVV.

The genes are TRBV30 and TRBJ2-1; D might be TRBD1 or TRBD2, each matching 6 bases. CDR1 GTSNPN and CDR2 SVGIG come from the germline V gene (reference sequence). V was clipped by 5 bases and J by 7 bases, with 15 bases between them. The CDR3 loop spans 13 amino acids. CDR3 sequence (DNA): TGTGCCTGGGCGGTGGGGGGCCGGAATGAGCAGTTCTTC. This codes for CAWAVGGRNEQFF.

The chain uses TRBV10-3 and TRBJ1-1; D is ambiguous. V was cut by 0 bases and J by 2 bases, with 16 bases left in between. The germline gives CDR1 ENHRY, CDR2 SYGVKD. This CDR3 comprises 17 residues. The CDR3 nucleotides are TGTGCCATCAGTGAGTCTAGAATCTTACACCTAAACACTGAAGCTTTCTTT. Translated, it gives CAISESRILHLNTEAFF.

This clone came up a few times. Other DNA sequences in this sample translate to the same CDR3. The chain employs TRBV18 and TRBJ2-2, with a tentative D call TRBD1 (5 bases). This CDR3 is 15 amino acids long. Trimming removed 2 bases at V and 3 bases at J, with 10 bases between. Germline V gives CDR1 KGHSH, CDR2 LQKENI. CDR3 coding DNA: TGTGCCAGCTCACCAAGGCAGGGCGACACCGGGGAGCTGTTTTTT. This sequence encodes CASSPRQGDTGELFF.

The chain employs TRBV27 and TRBJ2-7; no reliable D call. This CDR3 is built from 14 residues. The germline gives CDR1 MNHEY, CDR2 SMNVEV (reference sequence). The V end was cut by 5 bases, the J end by 2 bases, with 13 bases between. CDR3 region: CASSANGRPYEQYF. For the CDR3, the DNA is TGTGCCAGCAGTGCAAATGGCAGGCCCTACGAGCAGTACTTC.

The chain joins TRBV7-2 to TRBJ1-2; TRBD1 aligns across 8 bases. The CDR3 totals 14 residues. The junction had 6 bases not matched to a gene; V was cut back by 5 bases and J by 4 bases. The germline V gene has CDR1 SGHTA and CDR2 FQGNSA. CDR3 bases: TGTGCCAGCAGCCTCCCAGGGACAGGCTATGGCTACACCTTC. It encodes CASSLPGTGYGYTF.

The chain employs TRBV2 and TRBJ1-4, with D unclear. Germline V gives CDR1 SNHLY, CDR2 FYNNEI. With 6 bases removed from V and 8 bases from J, the gap between germline ends came to 16 bases. The CDR3 has 14 amino acids. The CDR3 region has the DNA TGTGCCAGCAGGGTACTGGGATCGGGAGAAAAACTGTTTTTT. Protein: CASRVLGSGEKLFF.

The CDR3, as DNA: TGCGCCAGCAGCAGGGACAGAGAAGCAGAGACCCAGTACTTC. It is translated as CASSRDREAETQYF. V is TRBV5-1 and J is TRBJ2-5; 7 bases fit TRBD1. Germline V gives CDR1 SGHRS, CDR2 YFSETQ. V lost 4 bases, J lost 4 bases, and 7 bases stayed unmatched. This CDR3 is 14 amino acids long.

This rearrangement joins TRBV7-9 to TRBJ2-3; 9 bases line up with TRBD2. The CDR3 has 18 residues. Germline V gives CDR1 SEHNR, CDR2 FQNEAQ (reference sequence). V shed 3 bases and J 2 bases; nucleotides not matched to a gene: 12. The CDR3 DNA follows: TGTGCCAGCAGCTTCCGTGAAAAGACTAGCGGCACCACAGATACGCAGTATTTT. This codes for CASSFREKTSGTTDTQYF.

The chain employs TRBV7-8 and TRBJ1-6; D ambiguous. Trimming left V 5 bases short and J 0 bases short, with 14 bases between. CDR1 SGHVS and CDR2 FQNEAQ come from the germline V gene. This CDR3 comprises 17 residues. Here the CDR3 DNA reads TGTGCCAGCAGCCCATCAGATATCGCCTCCTATAATTCACCCCTCCACTTT. Protein: CASSPSDIASYNSPLHF.

V is TRBV7-3 and J is TRBJ2-4; 7 nucleotides line up with TRBD1. The ends lost 7 bases at V and 1 base at J; junction bases unmatched: 13. The CDR3 is 17 residues long. Germline V gene data show CDR1 as SGHTA and CDR2 as FQGTGA. DNA for the CDR3: TGTGCCAGCACCCAAGCCGGGCAGGGGGTCGCCAAAAACATTCAGTACTTC. It encodes CASTQAGQGVAKNIQYF. Looking up the rest from reference TRBV7-3 and TRBJ2-4 gives the full variable domain: GAGVSQTPSNKVTEKGKYVELRCDPISGHTALYWYRQSLGQGPEFLIYFQGTGAADDSGLPNDRFFAVRPEGSVSTLKIQRTERGDSAVYLCASTQAGQGVAKNIQYFGAGTRLSVL.

J is TRBJ2-1 and V is TRBV9; 9 bases are shared with TRBD2. The CDR3 length is 18 residues. Germline CDR1 is SGDLS and CDR2 is YYNGEE. V was pared by 4 bases and J by 5 bases, with 16 bases of the junction left unmatched. CDR3 DNA sequence: TGTGCCAGCAGCCGCCATTCGGGTATTAGCGGGAGAGACAATGAGCAGTTCTTC. Translated, it gives CASSRHSGISGRDNEQFF.

Notes on this clone: Other DNA sequences in this specimen translate into the identical CDR3. The J gene is TRBJ1-1, the V gene TRBV5-1; 8 nucleotides agree with TRBD1. This CDR3 is built from 16 residues. The V and J ends lost 3 bases and 0 bases, in that order; junction bases with no gene match: 7. CDR1 and CDR2 (germline): SGHRS, YFSETQ. Here the CDR3 DNA reads TGCGCCAGCAGCTCTGGACAGGGCCTAATGAACACTGAAGCTTTCTTT. It yields the protein CASSSGQGLMNTEAFF.